A selection of T cell receptor beta chains follows, all from one sample in a study of blood T cell repertoires in COVID-19. TCRdb keeps only in-frame clones here, not all; method: immunoSEQ multiplex PCR. The data show around 180,000 clones, 88% seen once. Sequenced: peripheral blood. The receptor source for this set is a man in his fifties or sixties with acute or convalescent COVID-19. The CDR3 runs from the conserved cysteine through the conserved F or W. Only part of the rows carry a size: once, few, many, or a class if the clone is expanded.

V,J,size,CDR3
TRBV7-2,TRBJ1-1,NA,CASSSHGGIGNTEAFF
TRBV30,TRBJ2-3,NA,CAWKRDSTDTQYF
TRBV21-1,TRBJ1-3,NA,CASSNGILSGNTIYF
TRBV7-2,TRBJ2-1,NA,CASSLERGSYNEQFF
TRBV19,TRBJ1-4,NA,CASRPRGANEKLFF
TRBV6-5,TRBJ2-3,NA,CASNVIAGSDTQYF
TRBV24-1,TRBJ1-2,NA,CATRAGRNYGYTF
TRBV6-1,TRBJ1-1,NA,CASSEVANTEAFF
TRBV23-1,TRBJ2-3,NA,CASSQSIRVSGGSYGADTQYF
TRBV5-1,TRBJ1-1,NA,CASSPAGRGNTEAFF
TRBV7-2,TRBJ2-1,NA,CASSLAGTSANNEQFF
TRBV7-6,TRBJ2-7,NA,CASSLTGGGYEQYF
TRBV19,TRBJ2-1,NA,CASSIAPVEAGGPAHNEQFF
TRBV30,TRBJ1-6,few,CAWRKGTGTHYNSPLHF
TRBV6-2/TRBV6-3,TRBJ2-1,NA,CASSWGDRDYNEQFF
TRBV6-5,TRBJ1-4,few,CASSYSGATF
TRBV25-1,TRBJ2-1,NA,CASSRPGGRPYNEQFF
TRBV7-6,TRBJ2-4,NA,CASSLRQGDIQYF
TRBV5-4,TRBJ1-2,NA,CASSLGQGVNSYGYTF
TRBV24-1,TRBJ2-1,NA,CATSDPRPGQGSQQFF
TRBV19,TRBJ2-4,few,CASSIPLGTSGLAKNIQYF
TRBV18,TRBJ2-2,NA,CASSRLGQGATGELFF
TRBV18,TRBJ2-3,NA,CASSPLLQGGTDTQYF
TRBV7-6,TRBJ2-5,NA,CASSLVTAGAETQYF
TRBV5-6,TRBJ2-5,NA,CASSPTGVRETQYF
TRBV18,TRBJ1-2,NA,CASSREQNYGYTF
TRBV25-1,TRBJ2-2,NA,CASSEWSSGRPGELFF
TRBV6-5,TRBJ1-2,NA,CASSTGQGSGYTF
TRBV7-9,TRBJ1-4,NA,CASSLVRSNEKLFF
TRBV7-8,TRBJ1-3,few,CASSFDRQNTIYF
TRBV5-6,TRBJ1-1,NA,CASSFQRRGSTEAFF
TRBV5-4,TRBJ2-3,NA,CASSLGLDRVTDTQYF
TRBV27,TRBJ1-2,NA,CASSLTRRGNYGYTF
TRBV24-1,TRBJ2-2,NA,CATRGPTGGEDNTGELFF
TRBV15,TRBJ2-5,once,CATSRGGLQETQYF
TRBV11-2,TRBJ1-2,NA,CASSSAGGTVTGYTF
TRBV11-3,TRBJ2-5,NA,CASSQDRGQETQYF
TRBV6-6,TRBJ1-2,once,CASRSRDFWGEGYTF
TRBV24-1,TRBJ2-5,NA,CATSDSQGVETQYF
TRBV11-2,TRBJ1-2,NA,CASSLDRINYGYTF
TRBV7-9,TRBJ1-4,NA,CASSLAVFDSRDEKLFF
TRBV19,TRBJ1-5,NA,CASSISGQPQHF
TRBV6-5,TRBJ1-5,NA,CAKRDRVNQPQHF
TRBV6-2/TRBV6-3,TRBJ1-1,once,CASSRPQGLYTEAFF
TRBV19,TRBJ1-4,once,CASSLQGATNEKLFF
TRBV19,TRBJ2-2,NA,CASSLDLDWTGELFF
TRBV19,TRBJ2-3,NA,CASSMAGGRVDTQYF
TRBV30,TRBJ1-1,NA,CAWSVRGNTEAFF
TRBV29-1,TRBJ1-2,NA,CSVTGGTYYGYTF
TRBV30,TRBJ2-7,NA,CAWSVGGQGNYEQYF
TRBV5-3,TRBJ2-1,NA,CARSAGGQGIYGSYNEQFF
TRBV20-1,TRBJ2-5,NA,CSASLIETQYF
TRBV27,TRBJ1-1,NA,CASSLAGGSTEAFF
TRBV3-1/TRBV3-2,TRBJ2-1,NA,CASSRAGGHNEQFF
TRBV19,TRBJ1-5,NA,CASSIRGLGQPQHF
TRBV27,TRBJ2-4,once,CASSQARDSFVQYF
TRBV4-1,TRBJ1-1,NA,CASSPQDRRNTEAFF